This note documents a single TCR beta chain sequence. Seattle patient enrollment occurred during active infection, with longitudinal follow-up thereafter. This record belongs to a study of blood T cell repertoires in COVID-19. The J segment lost 9 bases and the V segment lost 0 bases, leaving 4 bases of the junction unmatched. This CDR3 spans 13 amino acids. Germline values: CDR1 SNHLY, CDR2 FYNNEI. Assay: immunoSEQ multiplex PCR; the TCRdb copy retains only in-frame clones and omits some. The sample lists 220,000 or so clones, around 83% occurring once. This rearrangement joins TRBV2 to TRBJ1-2, with 7 bases that match TRBD1. The source is a woman of 80 years or more with COVID-19, enrolled during active disease. The sequenced material came from peripheral blood. CDR3: CASSEADRVSYTF. The DNA of the CDR3 is TGTGCCAGCAGTGAAGCTGACAGGGTGAGCTACACCTTC.